Listed here are 31 T cell receptor beta chains from one sample, sequenced in a study of blood T cell repertoires in COVID-19. The method was immunoSEQ multiplex PCR; TCRdb's version includes in-frame clones alone and lacks a portion of them. The sample has 70,000 to 75,000 clones, 90% seen once. Source material: peripheral blood. The source is a woman under 30 with acute or convalescent COVID-19.

For the CDR3, the DNA is TGTGCCAGCAGCCCCCCTATGGGGGGCTCTGGAAACACCATATATTTT. As protein: CASSPPMGGSGNTIYF. This sequence joins TRBV7-9 and TRBJ1-3, with D possibly TRBD1 on 5 matching bases. This CDR3 comprises 16 residues. V was pared by 5 bases and J by 0 bases, with 14 bases between. Germline CDR1 reads SEHNR; CDR2 reads FQNEAQ (reference sequence). The full variable domain, completed using reference TRBV7-9 and TRBJ1-3, is DTGVSQNPRHKITKRGQNVTFRCDPISEHNRLYWYRQTLGQGPEFLTYFQNEAQLEKSRLLSDRFSAERPKGSFSTLEIQRTEQGDSAMYLCASSPPMGGSGNTIYFGEGSWLTVV.

The chain carries TRBV7-8 and TRBJ2-2; TRBD1 agrees at 8 bases. V dropped 5 bases and J dropped 5; count of bases not matched to a gene: 4. The CDR3 runs to 14 residues. The germline V gene encodes CDR1 SGHVS and CDR2 FQNEAQ. The CDR3 nucleotides read TGTGCCAGCAGCACCCGGACAGGGACCGGGGAGCTGTTTTTT. Translating gives CASSTRTGTGELFF.

The chain combines TRBV11-2 with TRBJ2-6, with D possibly being TRBD2 (5 bases). Germline CDR1 and CDR2: SGHAT and FQNNGV. The length of the CDR3 is 17 residues. The V end was cut by 1 base, the J end by 4 bases, with 14 bases between. The CDR3 region is CASSLGRTASGANVLTF. As DNA, the CDR3 is TGTGCCAGCAGCTTAGGGCGGACGGCTAGCGGGGCCAACGTCCTGACTTTC.

V gene TRBV15 combines with J gene TRBJ2-1, with 9 bases identical to TRBD2. After removal of 3 bases from V and 3 bases from J, the junction contained 21 bases not matched to a gene. Germline CDR1 is LNHNV and CDR2 is YYDKDF (reference sequence). CDR3 length: 21 residues. CDR3 sequence reads: CATSRLAPAGGLTLHYNEQFF. The CDR3 nucleotides read TGTGCCACCAGCAGGTTGGCCCCAGCGGGGGGCCTGACCCTTCACTACAATGAGCAGTTCTTC.

The gene calls are TRBV19 and TRBJ1-4; D call uncertain. V lost 10 bases and J lost 8, with 20 bases in between. The CDR3 extends over 14 amino acids. The germline CDR1 and CDR2 sequences are LNHDA and SQIVND (reference sequence). CDR3 residues: CANPLWEVLEKLFF. CDR3 in DNA: TGTGCCAACCCCCTTTGGGAGGTTTTGGAAAAACTGTTTTTT.

The chain is built from TRBV6-1 and TRBJ1-4; a weak D match, TRBD1 (5 bases). Trimming left V 2 bases short and J 7 bases short, with 11 bases between. The germline V gene encodes CDR1 MNHNS and CDR2 SASEGT. CDR3 length: 14 residues. DNA for the CDR3: TGTGCCAGCAGTGAATCTCAGGGTGGTGAAAAACTGTTTTTT. As protein: CASSESQGGEKLFF.

The chain recombines TRBV27 with TRBJ2-1; D remains unclear. Germline V CDR1 and CDR2: MNHEY, SMNVEV (reference sequence). Trimming took 3 bases from V and 8 from J, leaving 11 bases between them. The CDR3 extends over 13 amino acids. CDR3 protein: CASSFSERHEQFF. The CDR3 DNA sequence: TGTGCCAGCAGTTTCTCGGAGCGTCATGAGCAGTTCTTC.

This chain connects TRBV5-1 to TRBJ2-7; tentatively, D is TRBD2 (5 bases). The CDR3 loop spans 15 amino acids. V was shortened by 3 bases and J by 0 bases, with 13 bases between the two germline ends. From germline, CDR1 is SGHRS and CDR2 YFSETQ. The CDR3 reads CASSSRVGGSYEQYF. The CDR3 region has the DNA TGCGCCAGCAGCTCGCGGGTTGGAGGCTCCTACGAGCAGTACTTC.

The chain combines TRBV7-9 with TRBJ1-3; no clear D. V was cut by 5 bases and J by 1 base, with 12 bases left in between. Per the germline V gene, CDR1 is SEHNR and CDR2 is FQNEAQ (reference sequence). The CDR3 runs to 15 residues. The CDR3 is CASSRTGGSGNTIYF. CDR3 nucleotide sequence: TGTGCCAGCAGCCGAACCGGCGGGTCTGGAAACACCATATATTTT.

The chain carries TRBV19 and TRBJ2-3, with 7 bases fitting TRBD2. The CDR3 length is 12 residues. V shed 9 bases and J 2 bases; nucleotides not matched to a gene: 2. From germline, CDR1 is LNHDA and CDR2 SQIVND (reference sequence). The CDR3, as DNA: TGTGCCAGCGGGGGGATCACAGATACGCAGTATTTT. Translating gives CASGGITDTQYF.

This clone was picked up one time. This sequence joins TRBV19 and TRBJ1-1, with 7 nucleotides matching TRBD1. The J segment lost 1 base and the V segment lost 3 bases, leaving 5 bases of the junction unmatched. Germline V gene lookup returns CDR1 LNHDA and CDR2 SQIVND (reference sequence). This CDR3 comprises 15 residues. The CDR3 sequence: CASSMQDRANTEAFF. The DNA of the CDR3 is TGTGCCAGTAGTATGCAAGACAGGGCGAACACTGAAGCTTTCTTT.

The table lists this clone with a few counts. The chain joins TRBV18 to TRBJ2-5; D perhaps matches TRBD1 (6 bases). The CDR3 extends over 15 amino acids. CDR1 KGHSH and CDR2 LQKENI come from the germline V gene. V gave up 2 bases and J gave up 1 base, with 11 bases separating them. The CDR3 region is CASSPGQPRQETQYF. Written as DNA, the CDR3 is TGTGCCAGCTCACCAGGACAGCCACGCCAAGAGACCCAGTACTTC.

The V gene is TRBV19, the J gene TRBJ2-1; D gene ambiguous. The CDR3 length is 13 residues. With 3 bases removed from V and 10 bases from J, the gap between germline ends came to 13 bases. Germline CDR1 LNHDA, CDR2 SQIVND (reference sequence). The DNA for the CDR3 is TGTGCCAGTAGTATTTCCACAATCATGGAGCAGTTCTTC. Residues: CASSISTIMEQFF.

The chain carries TRBV10-3 and TRBJ1-5, with a possible D match to TRBD1 (6 bases). CDR1 and CDR2 from the germline V gene are ENHRY and SYGVKD. V shed 10 bases and J shed 5 bases, with 15 bases lying between them. The CDR3 extends over 13 amino acids. CDR3 in amino acids: CATQDSYYQPQHF. Here the CDR3 DNA reads TGTGCCACCCAGGACAGCTACTATCAGCCCCAGCATTTT.

The chain couples TRBV5-1 to TRBJ1-2; TRBD1 might be the D (5 bases). Trimming took 4 bases from V and 3 from J, leaving 10 bases between them. Germline V lookup: CDR1 SGHRS, CDR2 YFSETQ. The CDR3 covers 13 residues. The CDR3 is CASSQGGDYGYTF. The CDR3 DNA follows: TGCGCCAGCAGCCAGGGAGGTGACTATGGCTACACCTTC. Complete variable domain (other parts from reference TRBV5-1 and TRBJ1-2): KAGVTQTPRYLIKTRGQQVTLSCSPISGHRSVSWYQQTPGQGLQFLFEYFSETQRNKGNFPGRFSGRQFSNSRSEMNVSTLELGDSALYLCASSQGGDYGYTFGSGTRLTVV.

This chain connects TRBV11-2 to TRBJ1-3, with no clear D. Germline loops: CDR1 SGHAT, CDR2 FQNNGV. V lost 6 bases and J lost 2, with 14 bases in between. The CDR3 has 15 residues. The CDR3 bases are TGTGCCAGCAGTCTACGGGGTCTACCTGGAAACACCATATATTTT. Its protein is CASSLRGLPGNTIYF.

The J gene is TRBJ1-1, the V gene TRBV30; D is possibly TRBD1 (6 bases). V gave up 3 bases and J gave up 0 bases, with 17 bases separating them. Per the germline V gene, CDR1 is GTSNPN and CDR2 is SVGIG (reference sequence). There are 16 residues in the CDR3. The CDR3, as DNA: TGTGCCTGGAGCCCAACCGGGACATTCATGAACACTGAAGCTTTCTTT. Protein sequence: CAWSPTGTFMNTEAFF.

V and J are TRBV27 and TRBJ1-5, with D maybe TRBD1 (6 bases). From germline, CDR1 is MNHEY and CDR2 SMNVEV (reference sequence). The CDR3 runs 14 residues. Trimming left V 5 bases short and J 6 bases short, with 14 bases between. CDR3 bases: TGTGCCAGCAGTGTCAGCAGGGGCGCTCAGCCCCAGCATTTT. It codes for CASSVSRGAQPQHF.

The chain couples TRBV2 to TRBJ2-7; D might be TRBD1 (6 bases). V was trimmed by 6 bases and J by 2 bases, leaving 17 bases between them. Germline V CDR1 and CDR2: SNHLY, FYNNEI. This CDR3 contains 15 residues. DNA of the CDR3: TGTGCCAGCAGCGCCCAGGGCAGGGGACCCTACGAGCAGTACTTC. It is translated as CASSAQGRGPYEQYF. The full variable domain, completed using reference TRBV2 and TRBJ2-7, is EPEVTQTPSHQVTQMGQEVILRCVPISNHLYFYWYRQILGQKVEFLVSFYNNEISEKSEIFDDQFSVERPDGSNFTLKIRSTKLEDSAMYFCASSAQGRGPYEQYFGPGTRLTVT.

This chain uses TRBV5-1 with TRBJ2-1, with 10 bases fitting TRBD1. CDR3 length: 16 amino acids. With V trimmed by 0 bases and J by 5 bases, 5 bases remained unmatched. Germline assignment: CDR1 SGHRS and CDR2 YFSETQ. The CDR3 is CASSLAAGTGDNEQFF. The CDR3 nucleotides are TGCGCCAGCAGCTTGGCTGCCGGGACAGGGGACAATGAGCAGTTCTTC.

CDR3 nucleotides: TGTGCTAGTGGCCTAAACCGGGACAGGGCTTTTCCAGATACGCAGTATTTT. This encodes CASGLNRDRAFPDTQYF. This rearrangement joins TRBV12-5 to TRBJ2-3; TRBD1 matches at 9 bases. CDR3 length equals 17 residues. Germline CDR1 is LGHNT and CDR2 is FRNRAP. With 6 bases clipped from V and 4 bases from J, the junction kept 14 bases outside the gene matches.

The J gene is TRBJ2-1, the V gene TRBV9; 14 nucleotides line up with TRBD2. V shed 3 bases and J 7 bases; nucleotides not matched to a gene: 3. CDR1 SGDLS and CDR2 YYNGEE come from the germline V gene. The CDR3 length is 15 residues. The DNA for the CDR3 is TGTGCCAGCAGCGGGCGGACTAGCGGGGGGAATGAGCAGTTCTTC. It encodes CASSGRTSGGNEQFF.

This clone was picked up a small number of times. This chain's CDR3 is CAWSFMTGQYEQYF. The DNA for the CDR3 is TGTGCCTGGAGTTTCATGACGGGACAATACGAGCAGTACTTC. The rearrangement links TRBV30 to TRBJ2-7, with D possibly matching TRBD1 (6 bases). In germline, CDR1 is GTSNPN, CDR2 SVGIG (reference sequence). Trimming took 2 bases from V and 4 from J, leaving 15 bases between them. CDR3 size: 14 residues.

The gene calls are TRBV20-1 and TRBJ1-1, with D unresolved. The CDR3 spans 10 residues. From germline, CDR1 is DFQATT and CDR2 SNEGSKA (reference sequence). Deletions cut 3 bases from V and 13 bases from J, with 12 bases between. DNA for the CDR3: TGCAGTGCTAGCAGGAATTCGGTTTTCTTT. Encoded protein: CSASRNSVFF.

The genes are TRBV6-2 or TRBV6-3 and TRBJ2-3; TRBD2 agrees at 9 bases. The J segment lost 6 bases and the V segment lost 1 base, leaving 5 bases of the junction unmatched. Per germline, CDR1 MNHEY and CDR2 SVGEGT. This CDR3 has 15 amino acids. CDR3 DNA: TGTGCCAGCAGTTACTTAGGCGGGGGGGCTGATACGCAGTATTTT. Amino acids: CASSYLGGGADTQYF.

This sequence joins TRBV18 and TRBJ1-2, with TRBD1 matching 8 bases. This CDR3 has 15 amino acids. V was pared by 8 bases and J by 4 bases, with 12 bases of the junction left unmatched. Germline CDR1 and CDR2: KGHSH and LQKENI. The CDR3 region is CASAETGVSVYGYTF. CDR3 in DNA: TGTGCCAGCGCGGAGACAGGGGTCAGCGTCTATGGCTACACCTTC.

The V and J genes are TRBV10-2 and TRBJ2-5; 8 positions match TRBD2. Trimming took 5 bases from V and 3 from J; bases not matched to a gene: 2. CDR1 and CDR2 (germline): WSHSY, SAAADI. The CDR3 has 13 amino acids. The CDR3 DNA reads TGCGCCAGCAGTATTAGCGGGAAAGAGACCCAGTACTTC. It encodes CASSISGKETQYF.

This rearrangement joins TRBV27 to TRBJ1-2; TRBD1 matches at 9 bases. The CDR3 has 16 amino acids. Germline assignment: CDR1 MNHEY and CDR2 SMNVEV (reference sequence). Trimming at V came to 2 bases and at J to 4 bases, leaving 8 bases not matched to a gene. The CDR3 region has the DNA TGTGCCAGCAGTTTAAGTGCGGGACAGGGCTTCTATGGCTACACCTTC. This codes for CASSLSAGQGFYGYTF.

J is TRBJ1-1 and V is TRBV5-1; D remains unclear. The CDR3 length is 13 residues. Germline CDR1 reads SGHRS; CDR2 reads YFSETQ. V dropped 2 bases and J dropped 1 base, with 6 bases sitting between them. CDR3 sequence reads: CASSFTRNTEAFF. The CDR3 nucleotides read TGCGCCAGCAGCTTTACAAGGAACACTGAAGCTTTCTTT. Supplemented by reference TRBV5-1 and TRBJ1-1, the full variable domain reads KAGVTQTPRYLIKTRGQQVTLSCSPISGHRSVSWYQQTPGQGLQFLFEYFSETQRNKGNFPGRFSGRQFSNSRSEMNVSTLELGDSALYLCASSFTRNTEAFFGQGTRLTVV.

The chain links TRBV7-9 to TRBJ2-1; 8 bases match TRBD2. Trimming at V came to 7 bases and at J to 7 bases, leaving 6 bases not matched to a gene. Per germline, CDR1 SEHNR and CDR2 FQNEAQ (reference sequence). The CDR3 spans 13 residues. The CDR3 protein is CASTSGSGNEQFF. For the CDR3, the DNA is TGTGCCAGCACCAGCGGGAGCGGTAATGAGCAGTTCTTC.

The V gene is TRBV29-1, the J gene TRBJ2-1; maybe TRBD1 (6 bases). The CDR3 length is 17 residues. Germline V gene lookup returns CDR1 SQVTM and CDR2 ANQGSEA. Trimming took off 4 bases at V and 1 base at J, with 20 bases between the two ends. The CDR3 reads CSVVGGANLGSYNEQFF. The CDR3 bases are TGCAGCGTTGTAGGGGGAGCGAACCTAGGGTCCTACAATGAGCAGTTCTTC.